What follows are 19 T cell receptor beta chains derived from one specimen sequenced in a study of post-analysis software for immune sequencing data. Study observations and caveats: When patients were compared with controls, a handful of TRBV segments were more frequent, TRBV5-6, TRBV5-1 and TRBV20-1 among them.

These receptors' antigens are unknown. Unique molecular identifiers had been added to the TCR beta cDNA libraries. In TCRdb, the PCR reads were re-called with MiXCR into one record per CDR3 protein. The sample lists 650,000 to 900,000 distinct CDR3 sequences, about half seen once, with roughly 5.2% in the top ten. The sample consisted of blood. These TCRs come from a girl aged 10 to 17 with multiple sclerosis.

The table lists this clonotype with a few counts. The chain has TRBV7-9 and TRBJ1-1, with D unclear. This CDR3 is built from 14 residues. Germline values: CDR1 SEHNR, CDR2 FQNEAQ (reference sequence). Trimming shortened V by 5 bases and J by 0 bases, and 10 bases separated the two germline ends. The CDR3 here is CASSLGRLNTEAFF. The CDR3 DNA follows: TGTGCCAGCAGCCTCGGACGGTTGAACACTGAAGCTTTCTTT.

The chain has TRBV6-1 and TRBJ2-1; 7 bases match TRBD2. After removal of 0 bases from V and 8 bases from J, the junction contained 7 bases not matched to a gene. CDR1 and CDR2 from the germline V gene are MNHNS and SASEGT. The CDR3 length is 15 residues. CDR3 sequence (DNA): TGTGCCAGCAGTGAAGCTTGGGAGGGGCTAGATGAGCAGTTCTTC. This sequence encodes CASSEAWEGLDEQFF.

The chain employs TRBV29-1 and TRBJ2-7, with 9 bases aligning to TRBD1. The CDR3 is 17 residues long. After removal of 1 base from V and 0 bases from J, the junction contained 10 bases not matched to a gene. Germline V gene sequence: CDR1 SQVTM, CDR2 ANQGSEA. As DNA, the CDR3 is TGCAGCGTTGAAGCCGGACAGGGGAGTACCGGCTCCTACGAGCAGTACTTC. Its translation is CSVEAGQGSTGSYEQYF.

The chain recombines TRBV10-2 with TRBJ2-7; D may be TRBD2 (5 bases). The germline V gene has CDR1 WSHSY and CDR2 SAAADI. The CDR3 extends over 15 amino acids. V was trimmed by 4 bases and J by 0 bases, leaving 13 bases between them. CDR3 nucleotide sequence: TGCGCCAGCAGTGCTGAAGCGGCAACCTCCTACGAGCAGTACTTC. Encoded protein: CASSAEAATSYEQYF.

This chain links TRBV6-2 or TRBV6-3 with TRBJ1-2; a weak D match, TRBD1 (6 bases). Germline CDR1 MNHEY, CDR2 SVGEGT. The CDR3 loop spans 15 amino acids. Between the trimmed V and J ends, which lost 0 bases and 5 bases, there was a span of 13 bases. The CDR3 region has the DNA TGTGCCAGCAGTTACTCAGGGGGGACTTCGTATGGCTACACCTTC. Protein sequence: CASSYSGGTSYGYTF.

This clonotype occurred a few times. The rearrangement links TRBV6-5 to TRBJ2-7; 9 bases align to TRBD1. The V and J ends lost 2 bases and 3 bases, in that order; junction bases with no gene match: 2. The CDR3 covers 14 residues. Germline V gene data show CDR1 as MNHEY and CDR2 as SVGAGI. CDR3 nucleotides: TGTGCCAGCAGTTACGTGGGACAGGGCTACGAGCAGTACTTC. It yields the protein CASSYVGQGYEQYF.

J is TRBJ2-4 and V is TRBV18; no reliable D call. Germline V gives CDR1 KGHSH, CDR2 LQKENI. The CDR3 length is 15 residues. Trimming cost V 6 bases and J 7 bases, with 19 bases left between them. The CDR3 sequence: CASSRYSGEGNIQYF. CDR3 sequence (DNA): TGTGCCAGCTCGCGCTACTCCGGCGAAGGGAACATTCAGTACTTC.

The V gene is TRBV27, the J gene TRBJ2-5; 8 bases agree with TRBD2. The CDR3 length is 16 residues. Germline V gene sequence: CDR1 MNHEY, CDR2 SMNVEV (reference sequence). The J segment lost 4 bases and the V segment lost 1 base, leaving 8 bases of the junction unmatched. The CDR3 loop reads CASSLWPSGPLETQYF. CDR3 nucleotides: TGTGCCAGCAGTTTATGGCCTAGCGGGCCCTTAGAGACCCAGTACTTC.

The rearrangement uses TRBV6-5 and TRBJ2-7; no clear D gene. V lost 0 bases and J lost 0, with 6 bases in between. Germline V gene lookup returns CDR1 MNHEY and CDR2 SVGAGI. This CDR3 contains 14 residues. The CDR3 spells CASSYSLDSYEQYF. The CDR3 region has the DNA TGTGCCAGCAGTTACTCGTTGGACTCCTACGAGCAGTACTTC.

The chain has TRBV3-1 and TRBJ2-1; 7 positions match TRBD2. CDR3 length equals 15 residues. V lost 5 bases and J lost 1; bases outside the gene matches: 5. Germline V gene lookup returns CDR1 LGHDT and CDR2 YNNKEL (reference sequence). The chain's CDR3 is CASSSSGDSYNEQFF. In DNA form, the CDR3 reads TGTGCCAGCAGCTCAAGCGGGGATTCCTACAATGAGCAGTTCTTC.

This clonotype occurred a few times. The V and J genes are TRBV20-1 and TRBJ2-3; possible D gene TRBD2, 6 bases. V was cut by 3 bases and J by 1 base, with 14 bases left in between. Germline values: CDR1 DFQATT, CDR2 SNEGSKA (reference sequence). This CDR3 is built from 15 residues. The CDR3 DNA sequence: TGCAGTGCTAGCGGGAGTGGGGTTGGCACAGATACGCAGTATTTT. This sequence encodes CSASGSGVGTDTQYF.

The J gene is TRBJ2-7, the V gene TRBV10-3, with 9 bases aligning to TRBD1. Looked up from germline, CDR1 is ENHRY and CDR2 is SYGVKD. The CDR3 is made up of 13 amino acids. V trimming: 4 bases; J trimming: 6 bases; junction bases outside the gene matches: 4. CDR3 in DNA: TGTGCCATCAGTGGGGGACAGGGAGGCGAGCAGTACTTC. It translates to CAISGGQGGEQYF.

A single count supports this clonotype. This chain uses TRBV6-5 with TRBJ1-4; TRBD1 aligns across 12 bases. The CDR3 length is 14 residues. V was clipped by 6 bases and J by 8 bases; unmatched bases: 4. Germline V gene sequence: CDR1 MNHEY, CDR2 SVGAGI. This CDR3 reads CASRGQGALEKLFF. CDR3 DNA sequence: TGTGCCAGCAGGGGACAGGGGGCGTTAGAAAAACTGTTTTTT.

The chain links TRBV28 to TRBJ2-7, with 10 bases aligning to TRBD1. The V gene's germline CDR1 is MDHEN and CDR2 SYDVKM. The V gene end was trimmed by 6 bases and the J gene end by 4 bases; junction bases not matched to a gene: 6. This CDR3 has 14 amino acids. The CDR3 nucleotides are TGTGCCAGCAGATTCAGACAGGGGGCTTACGAGCAGTACTTC. Encoded protein: CASRFRQGAYEQYF. Complete variable domain (other parts from reference TRBV28 and TRBJ2-7): DVKVTQSSRYLVKRTGEKVFLECVQDMDHENMFWYRQDPGLGLRLIYFSYDVKMKEKGDIPEGYSVSREKKERFSLILESASTNQTSMYLCASRFRQGAYEQYFGPGTRLTVT.

The genes are TRBV2 and TRBJ2-1; D is possibly TRBD2 (6 bases). Germline V gene lookup returns CDR1 SNHLY and CDR2 FYNNEI. The ends were cut back, 6 bases at V and 5 bases at J, with 8 bases in the middle. This CDR3 is 12 amino acids long. The CDR3 nucleotides read TGTGCCAGCAGGGAGGGAGACAATGAGCAGTTCTTC. Translation gives CASREGDNEQFF.

This clonotype was detected only a few times. As DNA, the CDR3 is TGTGCCAGCAGCTTTGAGAATGAGCAGTTCTTC. Translating gives CASSFENEQFF. The gene calls are TRBV7-9 and TRBJ2-1, with D unclear. Trimming removed 3 bases at V and 7 bases at J, with 4 bases between. Germline V CDR1 and CDR2: SEHNR, FQNEAQ (reference sequence). The CDR3 is 11 residues long.

Only a few counts were recorded for this clonotype. This chain uses TRBV4-1 with TRBJ2-7, with 13 bases fitting TRBD2. With V trimmed by 0 bases and J by 2 bases, 4 bases remained unmatched. This CDR3 contains 17 residues. Germline assignment: CDR1 MGHRA and CDR2 YSYEKL. CDR3 sequence reads: CASSQDEGLAGTYEQYF. The CDR3 bases are TGCGCCAGCAGCCAAGACGAGGGACTAGCGGGAACCTACGAGCAGTACTTC.

This sequence joins TRBV28 and TRBJ2-7; TRBD1 or TRBD2 may be the D gene (6 bases each). The DNA matches TRBJ2-5 better at its end, which makes the J call doubtful. The germline V gene has CDR1 MDHEN and CDR2 SYDVKM. This CDR3 comprises 13 residues. The CDR3 bases are TGTGCCAGCAGCCCGGGGGCCACGGAGACCCAGTACTTC. Translated, it gives CASSPGATETQYF.

The chain joins TRBV4-1 to TRBJ1-4; 7 bases agree with TRBD1. The V and J ends lost 4 bases and 6 bases, in that order; junction bases with no gene match: 14. The length of the CDR3 is 17 residues. The V gene's germline CDR1 is MGHRA and CDR2 YSYEKL. The DNA of the CDR3 is TGCGCCAGCAGCCCAGTGGGAAAGGGGGCACAGGATGAAAAACTGTTTTTT. Amino acids: CASSPVGKGAQDEKLFF.